One TCR beta chain is described in this entry. Its target is not known. These data belong to a study of blood T cells in healthy people across ages. The study's findings and limits: One million T cells yielded diversity estimates that were considered underestimates. With age, beta diversity per million T cells declined roughly linearly, significantly by around 43.

This CDR3 is built from 15 residues. V shed 3 bases, J shed 8 bases, and the junction held 6 bases outside the gene matches. From germline, CDR1 is MNHNS and CDR2 SASEGT. Healthy Russian Caucasian donors spanned ages about 6 to 90 years. PCR was performed a second time for about 7 to 12 cycles using a sample-barcoded 5' primer and a J-beta primer mix. Each cDNA molecule was tagged by a template-switch adaptor that had 12 random nucleotides. Each CDR3 protein is one row after TCRdb ran MiXCR on the 5' RACE reads. This sample has about 590,000 distinct CDR3 sequences, with about 30% found just once. This sequence joins TRBV6-1 and TRBJ2-1; TRBD1 matches 11 bases. The specimen sequenced was blood. The receptor was isolated from a woman older than 75 in good health. The CDR3 spells CASSEWGQGVHEQFF. The CDR3 DNA reads TGTGCCAGCAGTGAGTGGGGACAGGGGGTGCATGAGCAGTTCTTC.